Shown below are 25 T cell receptor beta chains from a single sample sequenced in a study of T cell responses to AZD1222 COVID-19 vaccine. Assay used: immunoSEQ multiplex PCR; TCRdb lists only in-frame clones, some missing. This table has about 110,000 clones, around 96% appearing once. Material: peripheral blood, obtained on day 0 of AZD1222 vaccination. The receptors shown here come from an adult in good health.

The rearrangement joins TRBV5-1 to TRBJ1-2; D call uncertain. Germline V gene lookup returns CDR1 SGHRS and CDR2 YFSETQ. The CDR3 contains 11 residues. The V and J ends lost 4 bases and 7 bases respectively, with 8 bases between them. CDR3: CASSDRLGYTF. The CDR3 nucleotides read TGCGCCAGCAGCGATCGCCTTGGCTACACCTTC. Looking up the rest from reference TRBV5-1 and TRBJ1-2 gives the full variable domain: KAGVTQTPRYLIKTRGQQVTLSCSPISGHRSVSWYQQTPGQGLQFLFEYFSETQRNKGNFPGRFSGRQFSNSRSEMNVSTLELGDSALYLCASSDRLGYTFGSGTRLTVV.

The chain joins TRBV11-1 to TRBJ1-1, with D uncertain. The CDR3 is made up of 11 amino acids. With 1 base removed from V and 5 bases from J, the gap between germline ends came to 2 bases. Germline lookup yields CDR1 SGHAT and CDR2 FQDESV (reference sequence). The CDR3 region is CASSLGTEAFF. The CDR3 bases are TGTGCCAGCAGCTTAGGGACTGAAGCTTTCTTT. Full variable domain (missing parts from reference TRBV11-1 and TRBJ1-1): EAEVAQSPRYKITEKSQAVAFWCDPISGHATLYWYRQILGQGPELLVQFQDESVVDDSQLPKDRFSAERLKGVDSTLKIQPAELGDSAMYLCASSLGTEAFFGQGTRLTVV.

The rearrangement links TRBV9 to TRBJ1-4; D is perhaps TRBD1 (5 bases). Germline assignment: CDR1 SGDLS and CDR2 YYNGEE. V lost 7 bases to trimming and J lost 8 bases, with 12 bases between them. The CDR3 has 12 amino acids. The DNA of the CDR3 is TGTGCCAGCGGCGGGGCCGACGAAAAACTGTTTTTT. Protein: CASGGADEKLFF.

The V call is TRBV12-3 or TRBV12-4, the J call TRBJ1-1; no clear D gene. Trimming removed 3 bases at V and 3 bases at J, with 8 bases between. The length of the CDR3 is 13 residues. The CDR3 loop reads CASSFGEDTEAFF. Here the CDR3 DNA reads TGTGCCAGCAGTTTTGGGGAGGACACTGAAGCTTTCTTT.

V gene TRBV5-1 combines with J gene TRBJ1-4; D gene unclear. In germline, CDR1 is SGHRS, CDR2 YFSETQ. Deletions cut 0 bases from V and 7 bases from J, with 16 bases between. This CDR3 is 16 amino acids long. CDR3 loop: CASSLDPGRGGEKLFF. DNA of the CDR3: TGCGCCAGCAGCTTGGATCCCGGTCGGGGAGGTGAAAAACTGTTTTTT.

This chain links TRBV29-1 with TRBJ1-1; a weak D match, TRBD1 (5 bases). Germline V lookup: CDR1 SQVTM, CDR2 ANQGSEA. V was cut by 6 bases and J by 1 base, with 15 bases left in between. CDR3 size: 14 residues. CDR3 region: CSVLGVRGNTEAFF. The CDR3 coding sequence is TGCAGCGTCCTCGGGGTGAGGGGGAACACTGAAGCTTTCTTT.

This rearrangement joins TRBV7-8 to TRBJ1-5, with TRBD1 as a possible D gene (5 bases). V lost 5 bases, J lost 0 bases, and 11 bases lay in between. The CDR3 loop spans 15 amino acids. Germline CDR1 reads SGHVS; CDR2 reads FQNEAQ. The CDR3 protein is CASSQRDHSNQPQHF. CDR3 DNA: TGTGCCAGCAGCCAGAGGGACCATAGCAATCAGCCCCAGCATTTT.

The chain links TRBV5-4 to TRBJ2-5, with D unclear. Germline CDR1 reads SGHNT; CDR2 reads YYREEE (reference sequence). V was clipped by 5 bases and J by 3 bases, with 5 bases between them. This CDR3 region has 11 residues. Here the CDR3 reads CASRKEETQYF. Written as DNA, the CDR3 is TGTGCCAGCAGGAAAGAAGAGACCCAGTACTTC.

The chain combines TRBV28 with TRBJ1-2; 8 bases are shared with TRBD1. The germline gives CDR1 MDHEN, CDR2 SYDVKM. The junction had 6 bases not matched to a gene; V was cut back by 5 bases and J by 4 bases. The CDR3 consists of 14 residues. This CDR3 reads CASSPRDRIYGYTF. The DNA for the CDR3 is TGTGCCAGCAGTCCCCGGGACAGGATCTATGGCTACACCTTC.

This chain joins TRBV6-2 or TRBV6-3 and TRBJ2-7; no clear D gene. The germline gives CDR1 MNHEY, CDR2 SVGEGT. The CDR3 contains 14 residues. The V gene lost 0 bases and the J gene lost 9 bases, with 15 bases spanning the gap. The DNA for the CDR3 is TGTGCCAGCAGTTACTCGACGGATGAAGGTGGGCAGTACTTC. It translates to CASSYSTDEGGQYF.

The chain employs TRBV2 and TRBJ1-5, with D possibly TRBD1 on 5 matching bases. Germline loops: CDR1 SNHLY, CDR2 FYNNEI. The germline V and J ends were trimmed by 6 bases and 2 bases, with 14 bases remaining between them. This CDR3 spans 15 amino acids. DNA of the CDR3: TGTGCCAGCAGGACCCTAGGGGAGGGCAATCAGCCCCAGCATTTT. Translating it yields CASRTLGEGNQPQHF.

The chain carries TRBV2 and TRBJ2-7; 8 nucleotides agree with TRBD1. Unmatched junction bases numbered 7, after V lost 7 bases and J lost 2 bases. This CDR3 spans 14 amino acids. The germline CDR1 and CDR2 sequences are SNHLY and FYNNEI. The CDR3 DNA is TGTGCCAGCATGGATTTGACAGGGGCCTACGAGCAGTACTTC. Its translation is CASMDLTGAYEQYF.

The chain is built from TRBV29-1 and TRBJ2-7, with 7 bases that match TRBD1. Germline CDR1 and CDR2: SQVTM and ANQGSEA. The CDR3 covers 13 residues. Losses at the gene ends were 4 bases for V and 4 bases for J; bases not matched to a gene: 7. The CDR3, as DNA: TGCAGCGTTGCCAACAGGGGTGGATACGAGCAGTACTTC. Translated: CSVANRGGYEQYF.

As DNA, the CDR3 is TGTGCCAGTAGTACCGGACAGAGGAACACTGAAGCTTTCTTT. Its protein product is CASSTGQRNTEAFF. The V call is TRBV19, the J call TRBJ1-1, with D tentatively TRBD1 (6 bases). The length of the CDR3 is 14 residues. The ends were cut back, 4 bases at V and 1 base at J, with 10 bases in the middle. The germline V gene has CDR1 LNHDA and CDR2 SQIVND (reference sequence).

This clone showed up just once. This chain joins TRBV20-1 and TRBJ2-1; D gene ambiguous. The CDR3 is made up of 11 amino acids. V was trimmed by 6 bases and J by 7 bases, leaving 10 bases between them. From germline, CDR1 is DFQATT and CDR2 SNEGSKA (reference sequence). The CDR3 DNA is TGCAGTGCCTTGGACCGGAATGAGCAGTTCTTC. This translates into CSALDRNEQFF.

V gene TRBV12-3 or TRBV12-4 combines with J gene TRBJ1-2, with a weak D call TRBD1 (5 bases). Trimming shortened V by 5 bases and J by 4 bases, and 8 bases separated the two germline ends. The CDR3 runs 12 residues. Here the CDR3 reads CASSPGSYGYTF. In DNA form, the CDR3 reads TGTGCCAGCAGTCCAGGGTCCTATGGCTACACCTTC.

This chain joins TRBV7-9 and TRBJ1-5; no definite D call. The germline CDR1 and CDR2 sequences are SEHNR and FQNEAQ (reference sequence). V gave up 1 base and J gave up 7 bases, with 11 bases separating them. The CDR3 consists of 14 residues. The CDR3 is CASSLGSHRQPQHF. CDR3 bases: TGTGCCAGCAGCTTAGGTTCACACCGGCAGCCCCAGCATTTT.

J is TRBJ1-1 and V is TRBV6-2 or TRBV6-3; tentative D call: TRBD1 (6 bases). CDR1 is MNHEY and CDR2 is SVGEGT in the germline V gene. The CDR3 is made up of 15 amino acids. Trimming cost V 0 bases and J 4 bases, with 12 bases left between them. The CDR3 here is CASSYSGGRVTEAFF. Written as DNA, the CDR3 is TGTGCCAGCAGTTACTCTGGGGGGCGCGTCACTGAAGCTTTCTTT.

The chain is built from TRBV18 and TRBJ1-2; a possible D gene is TRBD1 (6 bases). Germline assignment: CDR1 KGHSH and CDR2 LQKENI. V was cut by 5 bases and J by 3 bases, with 10 bases left in between. This CDR3 contains 13 residues. CDR3 residues: CASSAGHDYGYTF. DNA of the CDR3: TGTGCCAGCTCAGCGGGACACGACTATGGCTACACCTTC. The variable domain in full, completed from reference TRBV18 and TRBJ1-2, reads NAGVMQNPRHLVRRRGQEARLRCSPMKGHSHVYWYRQLPEEGLKFMVYLQKENIIDESGMPKERFSAEFPKEGPSILRIQQVVRGDSAAYFCASSAGHDYGYTFGSGTRLTVV.

This chain links TRBV6-5 with TRBJ1-4; D is perhaps TRBD1 (5 bases). Trimming took off 3 bases at V and 8 bases at J, with 13 bases between the two ends. This CDR3 contains 14 residues. CDR1 MNHEY and CDR2 SVGAGI come from the germline V gene. The CDR3 sequence: CASSYDSSEEKLFF. The CDR3 bases are TGTGCCAGCAGTTATGACAGTTCGGAGGAAAAACTGTTTTTT.

This clone was recorded once. The V call is TRBV3-1 (or the pseudogene TRBV3-2), the J call TRBJ1-4; D unresolved. CDR3 length equals 15 residues. Between the trimmed V and J ends, which lost 1 base and 2 bases, there was a span of 8 bases. Germline CDR1 LGHDT, CDR2 YNNKEL (reference sequence). The CDR3 DNA is TGTGCCAGCAGCCAAGTACTGGGTACTAATGAAAAACTGTTTTTT. Protein: CASSQVLGTNEKLFF.

V usage is TRBV5-8 and J usage is TRBJ2-3; a weak D match, TRBD2 (6 bases). The germline V gene has CDR1 SGHTS and CDR2 YDEGEE. V dropped 0 bases and J dropped 2 bases, with 13 bases sitting between them. The CDR3 loop spans 16 amino acids. CDR3 amino acids: CASSLGVAVLTDTQYF. CDR3 DNA sequence: TGTGCCAGCAGCTTGGGAGTAGCGGTTCTCACAGATACGCAGTATTTT. The full variable domain, in which reference TRBV5-8 and TRBJ2-3 provide the parts outside the CDR3, is EAGVTQSPTHLIKTRGQQATLRCSPISGHTSVYWYQQALGLGLQFLLWYDEGEERNRGNFPPRFSGRQFPNYSSELNVNALELEDSALYLCASSLGVAVLTDTQYFGPGTRLTVL.

The chain has TRBV3-1 (or the pseudogene TRBV3-2) and TRBJ1-1, with D maybe TRBD1 (5 bases). V lost 2 bases and J lost 5, with 12 bases in between. The CDR3 loop spans 14 amino acids. Germline values: CDR1 LGHDT, CDR2 YNNKEL (reference sequence). CDR3 amino acids: CASSQPGRRTEAFF. The CDR3 coding sequence is TGTGCCAGCAGCCAACCAGGGCGAAGGACTGAAGCTTTCTTT.

V is TRBV5-6 and J is TRBJ2-7; D is unclear. The CDR3 sequence is 12 residues long. V lost 0 bases and J 3 bases, leaving 4 bases between the germline ends. Germline assignment: CDR1 SGHDT and CDR2 YYEEEE. The CDR3 reads CASSLADYEQYF. The DNA for the CDR3 is TGTGCCAGCAGCTTGGCAGACTACGAGCAGTACTTC.

The chain couples TRBV27 to TRBJ2-3; D is undetermined. This CDR3 contains 13 residues. Germline V gene data show CDR1 as MNHEY and CDR2 as SMNVEV (reference sequence). V lost 3 bases, J lost 4 bases, and 8 bases lay in between. The CDR3 reads CASSFTLADTQYF. Written as DNA, the CDR3 is TGTGCCAGCAGTTTTACGCTCGCAGATACGCAGTATTTT.